This T cell receptor beta chain is from a study of post-analysis software for immune sequencing data. Study background: Disease courses included relapsing-remitting, secondary progressive and progressive-relapsing multiple sclerosis.

The CDR3 runs 19 residues. Germline values: CDR1 MDHEN, CDR2 SYDVKM. The V and J ends lost 1 base and 5 bases, in that order; junction bases with no gene match: 17. Worth noting for this clonotype: The antigen remains undetermined.

The TCR beta cDNA libraries contained unique molecular identifiers. Input populations of about 0.85 to 11 million T cells gave rise to a few hundred thousand cDNA molecules. TCRdb used MiXCR to reprocess the PCR reads, holding one entry per CDR3 protein. The sample shows roughly 650,000 distinct CDR3 sequences, around 64% of them seen only once. General study points: Versus controls, multiple sclerosis patients showed significantly lower diversity (normalized Chao1). Elevated frequency relative to controls characterized several TRBV segments in patients, TRBV5-6, TRBV5-1 and TRBV20-1 among them. F measure grouped same-batch samples tightly together.

The V and J genes are TRBV28 and TRBJ2-5; the match to TRBD1 covers 9 bases. Sequenced sample: blood. This receptor was identified in a girl aged 2 to 10 with multiple sclerosis. CDR3 sequence: CASSLSSRDRVQKRETQYF. The CDR3 DNA follows: TGTGCCAGCAGTTTATCTTCCCGGGACAGGGTTCAGAAACGCGAGACCCAGTACTTC.